Sequencing of this T cell receptor beta chain was carried out in a study of early stage breast cancer tumors. General study results and limits: In 14 of 16 patients, blood comparison separated tumor from normal breast.

Sequencing used immunoSEQ multiplex PCR; TCRdb keeps in-frame clones, though not all of them. The repertoire holds some 28,000 clones, with less than 75% as singletons. The CDR3 totals 15 residues. Trimming stripped 0 bases from V and 3 bases from J, with 13 bases between. Per the germline V gene, CDR1 is SGDLS and CDR2 is YYNGEE. This clone ranks as medium-sized. Its target is unknown. This clonotype was obtained from a person aged 45 to 60 with breast cancer. Sequenced input: breast tumor tissue. The rearrangement links TRBV9 to TRBJ2-7, with D tentatively TRBD1 (6 bases). The CDR3 loop is CASSVVPGDLYEQYF. As DNA, the CDR3 is TGTGCCAGCAGCGTAGTCCCAGGGGATCTCTACGAGCAGTACTTC. The entire variable domain, with the rest obtained from reference TRBV9 and TRBJ2-7, is as follows: DSGVTQTPKHLITATGQRVTLRCSPRSGDLSVYWYQQSLDQGLQFLIQYYNGEERAKGNILERFSAQQFPDLHSELNLSSLELGDSALYFCASSVVPGDLYEQYFGPGTRLTVT.